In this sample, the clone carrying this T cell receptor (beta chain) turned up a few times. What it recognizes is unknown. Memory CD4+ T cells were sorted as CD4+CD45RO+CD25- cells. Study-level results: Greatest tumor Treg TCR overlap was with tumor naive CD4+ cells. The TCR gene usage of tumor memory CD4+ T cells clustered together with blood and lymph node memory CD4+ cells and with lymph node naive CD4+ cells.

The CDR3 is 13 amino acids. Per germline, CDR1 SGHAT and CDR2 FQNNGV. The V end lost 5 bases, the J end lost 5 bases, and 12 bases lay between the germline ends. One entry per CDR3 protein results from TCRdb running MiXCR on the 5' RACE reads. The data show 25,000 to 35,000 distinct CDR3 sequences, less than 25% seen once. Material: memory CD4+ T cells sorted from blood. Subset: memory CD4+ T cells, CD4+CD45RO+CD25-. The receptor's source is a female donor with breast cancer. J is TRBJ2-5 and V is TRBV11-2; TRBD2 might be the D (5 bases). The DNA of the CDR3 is TGTGCCAGCAGCCACGAGGGTCTGGAGACCCAGTACTTC. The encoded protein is CASSHEGLETQYF.